This TCR beta chain was identified during a study of blood T cell repertoires in COVID-19. Cohorts were assigned according to the clinical history that participants reported. Recovered Cohort 3 donors showed two negative PCRs, clearance, or symptom resolution. Sequencing was performed with immunoSEQ multiplex PCR; in TCRdb, only in-frame clones are kept and a portion is missing. The data hold 150,000 to 200,000 clones, with approximately 80% observed a single time. V shed 3 bases, J shed 2 bases, and the junction held 10 bases outside the gene matches. The germline V gene encodes CDR1 MGHRA and CDR2 YSYEKL. This CDR3 is built from 18 residues.

The sequence was obtained from a woman in her sixties who had recovered from COVID-19. The chain has TRBV4-1 and TRBJ2-6, with TRBD1 identical over 7 bases. The material sequenced was PBMCs or T cells enriched from blood (not recorded which). This CDR3 is CASSHYTGESTGANVLTF. The CDR3 DNA follows: TGCGCCAGCAGCCACTATACAGGGGAGTCCACTGGGGCCAACGTCCTGACTTTC.